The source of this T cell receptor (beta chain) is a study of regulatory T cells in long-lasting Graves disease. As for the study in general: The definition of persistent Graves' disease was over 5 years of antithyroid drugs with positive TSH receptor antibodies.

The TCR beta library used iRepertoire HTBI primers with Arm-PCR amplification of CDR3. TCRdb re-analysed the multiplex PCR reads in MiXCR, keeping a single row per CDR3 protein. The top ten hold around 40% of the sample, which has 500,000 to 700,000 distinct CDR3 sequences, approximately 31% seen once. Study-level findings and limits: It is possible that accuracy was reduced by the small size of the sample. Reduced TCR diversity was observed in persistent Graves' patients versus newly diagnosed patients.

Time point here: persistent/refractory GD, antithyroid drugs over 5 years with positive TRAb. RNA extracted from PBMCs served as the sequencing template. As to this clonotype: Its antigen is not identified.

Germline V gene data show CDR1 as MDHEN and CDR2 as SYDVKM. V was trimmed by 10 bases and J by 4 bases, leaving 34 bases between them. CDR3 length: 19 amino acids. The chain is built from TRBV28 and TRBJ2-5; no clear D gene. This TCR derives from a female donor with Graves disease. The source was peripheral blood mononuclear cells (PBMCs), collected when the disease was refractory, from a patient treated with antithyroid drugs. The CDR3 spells CATRTILLNNPSSGETQYF. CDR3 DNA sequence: TGTGCCACCCGAACGATCCTGCTGAACAACCCTTCCTCGGGAGAGACCCAGTACTTC. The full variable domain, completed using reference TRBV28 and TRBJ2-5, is DVKVTQSSRYLVKRTGEKVFLECVQDMDHENMFWYRQDPGLGLRLIYFSYDVKMKEKGDIPEGYSVSREKKERFSLILESASTNQTSMYLCATRTILLNNPSSGETQYFGPGTRLLVL.